This T cell receptor (beta chain) stems from a study of molecular identifiers for immune sequencing clone quantification. About the study: Replicates involved a five-way split of RNA from approximately 20,000 or 100,000 naive CD8 cells, with sequencing of four. Study-level findings and limits: Naive cells had under 1% of molecules in clones above 20 RNA copies, effectors over 98%. Among 800,000 to 1,000,000 naive cells, spiked Jurkat TCR RNA from a single cell was reportedly detectable.

Ten or more counts support this clonotype. Its antigen is currently unknown. The germline V gene encodes CDR1 KGHSH and CDR2 LQKENI. V shed 2 bases and J shed 4 bases, with 11 bases lying between them. The CDR3 spans 14 residues. Making the bulk TCR libraries relied on previously described methods and listed TCR primers. Each CDR3 protein is one row after TCRdb ran MiXCR on the PCR reads. The table includes some 650,000 distinct CDR3 sequences, just under 20% detected once. Source material: naive CD8+ T cells from blood, with Jurkat cell RNA spiked in. Specified subset: FACS-sorted CD8+CD4-CCR7+CD45RA+ naive T cells. This receptor was identified in a human donor in good health. Some libraries in this study had Jurkat cell RNA spiked in. The rearrangement uses TRBV18 and TRBJ1-2; D is uncertain. In DNA, the CDR3 is TGTGCCAGCTCACCAGGGGTTGGGATCTATGGCTACACCTTC. It codes for CASSPGVGIYGYTF.